These 22 T cell receptor beta chains were sequenced from one sample in a study of shared clonotypes between healthy human individuals. TCRdb keeps only in-frame clones here, not all; method: immunoSEQ multiplex PCR. The sample holds over a million clones, 98% seen once. Sequencing used naive CD4+ T cells sorted from blood. Subset here: CD45RA+ positively selected. The receptor source for this set is a man aged 25-45 years in good health.

As to this clone: Other DNA sequences in this sample translate to the same CDR3. This chain connects TRBV15 to TRBJ2-5, with D unclear. Germline CDR1 LNHNV, CDR2 YYDKDF (reference sequence). Trimming cost V 1 base and J 5 bases, with 8 bases left between them. This CDR3 region has 13 residues. The CDR3 sequence is CATSRAGPETQYF. The CDR3 DNA follows: TGTGCCACCAGCAGAGCCGGCCCCGAGACCCAGTACTTC.

The chain uses TRBV6-5 and TRBJ2-1; no reliable D call. The V end lost 6 bases, the J end lost 7 bases, and 10 bases lay between the germline ends. The CDR3 contains 12 residues. The germline CDR1 and CDR2 sequences are MNHEY and SVGAGI. CDR3 in amino acids: CASSGVGNEQFF. In nucleotides, the CDR3 is TGTGCCAGCAGCGGAGTGGGGAATGAGCAGTTCTTC.

The chain is built from TRBV29-1 and TRBJ2-5; 8 bases are shared with TRBD1. Germline loops: CDR1 SQVTM, CDR2 ANQGSEA. CDR3 length: 14 residues. Trimming cost V 5 bases and J 5 bases; bases outside gene matches: 10. DNA of the CDR3: TGCAGCGTTCGCCGGCAGGGGGCGGAGGAGACCCAGTACTTC. Translated: CSVRRQGAEETQYF.

The CDR3 region has the DNA TGTGCCAGCAACGGGCTTTCGGGGTCACGCTCCTACAATGAGCAGTTCTTC. Protein sequence: CASNGLSGSRSYNEQFF. This sequence joins TRBV28 and TRBJ2-1, with D maybe TRBD2 (5 bases). This CDR3 is 17 amino acids long. Germline V lookup: CDR1 MDHEN, CDR2 SYDVKM. The V and J ends lost 7 bases and 0 bases respectively, with 19 bases between them.

The chain is built from TRBV27 and TRBJ2-2, with D uncertain. The CDR3 has 13 residues. Per the germline V gene, CDR1 is MNHEY and CDR2 is SMNVEV (reference sequence). The V end was cut by 5 bases, the J end by 6 bases, with 10 bases between. CDR3 sequence reads: CASSTITPGELFF. In nucleotides, the CDR3 is TGTGCCAGCAGTACAATAACACCCGGGGAGCTGTTTTTT.

CDR3 sequence (DNA): TGTGCCAGCAGGGGGACAAGGGGAGGCTACACCTTC. Translation gives CASRGTRGGYTF. The gene calls are TRBV6-5 and TRBJ1-2; possible D gene TRBD1, 6 bases. This CDR3 spans 12 amino acids. Germline V gives CDR1 MNHEY, CDR2 SVGAGI. The V end lost 6 bases, the J end lost 8 bases, and 13 bases lay between the germline ends.

This clone occurred once. The chain recombines TRBV11-2 with TRBJ1-1; possibly TRBD1 for D (6 bases). Trimming left V 1 base short and J 6 bases short, with 12 bases between. The V gene's germline CDR1 is SGHAT and CDR2 FQNNGV. This CDR3 is 14 amino acids long. CDR3 in DNA: TGTGCCAGCAGCTTAGCCCCGGGACAACCTGAAGCTTTCTTT. The encoded protein is CASSLAPGQPEAFF.

This rearrangement joins TRBV5-4 to TRBJ1-4; TRBD1 matches at 7 bases. The CDR3 is made up of 19 amino acids. Germline V gene sequence: CDR1 SGHNT, CDR2 YYREEE (reference sequence). J gave up 0 bases and V 3 bases, and 14 bases lay outside the gene matches. CDR3 nucleotides: TGTGCCAGCAGCTCGGGAACGACAGGGCCATTCACAACTAATGAAAAACTGTTTTTT. Its protein product is CASSSGTTGPFTTNEKLFF.

The chain couples TRBV27 to TRBJ1-5; possible D gene TRBD1, 6 bases. Germline V lookup: CDR1 MNHEY, CDR2 SMNVEV (reference sequence). CDR3 size: 19 residues. Deletions cut 2 bases from V and 6 bases from J, with 26 bases between. The CDR3 loop reads CASSLRPPFRAGVSQPQHF. CDR3 nucleotides: TGTGCCAGCAGTTTAAGGCCGCCTTTCCGGGCAGGGGTGAGTCAGCCCCAGCATTTT.

This chain connects TRBV5-6 to TRBJ2-5, with 11 bases fitting TRBD2. V shed 6 bases, J shed 5 bases, and the junction held 6 bases outside the gene matches. This CDR3 region has 14 residues. Germline V gene lookup returns CDR1 SGHDT and CDR2 YYEEEE. As DNA, the CDR3 is TGTGCCAGCAATTTAGCGGGAGGGTTGGAGACCCAGTACTTC. Its translation: CASNLAGGLETQYF.

This rearrangement joins TRBV18 to TRBJ2-7; 11 bases line up with TRBD2. Germline V gives CDR1 KGHSH, CDR2 LQKENI. This CDR3 region has 16 residues. J lost 2 bases, V lost 5 bases, and 8 bases had no gene match. The CDR3 DNA follows: TGTGCCAGCTCAGGAGCCGGGACTAGCGGAACCTACGAGCAGTACTTC. Translation gives CASSGAGTSGTYEQYF.

This chain joins TRBV9 and TRBJ2-5; D unresolved. There are 13 residues in the CDR3. Germline assignment: CDR1 SGDLS and CDR2 YYNGEE. Between the trimmed V and J ends, which lost 4 bases and 5 bases, there was a span of 12 bases. The CDR3: CASSPEPRETQYF. The CDR3, as DNA: TGTGCCAGCAGCCCCGAGCCCCGTGAGACCCAGTACTTC.

This chain uses TRBV5-4 with TRBJ2-2, with TRBD2 identical over 12 bases. The CDR3 contains 17 residues. Germline CDR1 reads SGHNT; CDR2 reads YYREEE (reference sequence). After removal of 3 bases from V and 4 bases from J, the junction contained 7 bases not matched to a gene. CDR3 in DNA: TGTGCCAGCAGCTCGACCCGGACTAGCGGGGTCACCGGGGAGCTGTTTTTT. This encodes CASSSTRTSGVTGELFF. The whole variable domain, filled in from reference TRBV5-4 and TRBJ2-2, reads ETGVTQSPTHLIKTRGQQVTLRCSSQSGHNTVSWYQQALGQGPQFIFQYYREEENGRGNFPPRFSGLQFPNYSSELNVNALELDDSALYLCASSSTRTSGVTGELFFGEGSRLTVL.

This clone is a singleton in its sample. The rearrangement links TRBV25-1 to TRBJ2-7; 7 nucleotides match TRBD1. After removal of 4 bases from V and 2 bases from J, the junction contained 5 bases not matched to a gene. This CDR3 is built from 14 residues. The germline V gene encodes CDR1 MGHDK and CDR2 SYGVNS. The DNA of the CDR3 is TGTGCCAGCAGTGCAGTAGGGGGCACCTACGAGCAGTACTTC. It yields the protein CASSAVGGTYEQYF.

As concerns this clone: Other nucleotide sequences from this sample produce the same CDR3. The chain links TRBV28 to TRBJ2-2; D gene ambiguous. CDR1 is MDHEN and CDR2 is SYDVKM in the germline V gene. Deletions cut 2 bases from V and 11 bases from J, with 12 bases between. This CDR3 is 13 amino acids long. Here the CDR3 reads CASSLGSRRELFF. The CDR3 nucleotides read TGTGCCAGCAGTTTAGGCAGCCGGAGAGAGCTGTTTTTT. Complete variable domain (other parts from reference TRBV28 and TRBJ2-2): DVKVTQSSRYLVKRTGEKVFLECVQDMDHENMFWYRQDPGLGLRLIYFSYDVKMKEKGDIPEGYSVSREKKERFSLILESASTNQTSMYLCASSLGSRRELFFGEGSRLTVL.

This rearrangement joins TRBV6-1 to TRBJ1-1, with D maybe TRBD1 (5 bases). V shed 3 bases and J shed 4 bases, with 18 bases lying between them. The CDR3 spans 16 residues. Germline V gene lookup returns CDR1 MNHNS and CDR2 SASEGT. The CDR3 bases are TGTGCCAGCAGTGACAGGGCTATGACCGGGACCACTGAAGCTTTCTTT. Translating it yields CASSDRAMTGTTEAFF.

The chain uses TRBV10-3 and TRBJ2-7; 11 bases line up with TRBD1. Germline V lookup: CDR1 ENHRY, CDR2 SYGVKD. Trimming took 6 bases from V and 4 from J; bases not matched to a gene: 8. The CDR3 has 15 residues. CDR3 protein: CAIRNAGTGGYEQYF. The CDR3 DNA follows: TGTGCCATCAGAAACGCCGGGACAGGGGGTTACGAGCAGTACTTC.

This sequence joins TRBV2 and TRBJ2-5, with D possibly TRBD1 on 5 matching bases. The germline V gene has CDR1 SNHLY and CDR2 FYNNEI. CDR3 length: 13 residues. Between the trimmed V and J ends, which lost 7 bases and 1 base, there was a span of 10 bases. The CDR3 DNA is TGTGCCAGCACGAGGCAGGGCCAAGAGACCCAGTACTTC. The encoded protein is CASTRQGQETQYF.

The chain has TRBV5-1 and TRBJ2-5, with 9 bases lining up with TRBD2. With 5 bases clipped from V and 3 bases from J, the junction kept 14 bases outside the gene matches. The germline gives CDR1 SGHRS, CDR2 YFSETQ. The CDR3 loop spans 17 amino acids. The CDR3 DNA reads as TGCGCCAGCAGTCAGCTACCCGGGACTAGCACGAAAGAGACCCAGTACTTC. The encoded protein is CASSQLPGTSTKETQYF. The variable domain in full, completed from reference TRBV5-1 and TRBJ2-5, reads KAGVTQTPRYLIKTRGQQVTLSCSPISGHRSVSWYQQTPGQGLQFLFEYFSETQRNKGNFPGRFSGRQFSNSRSEMNVSTLELGDSALYLCASSQLPGTSTKETQYFGPGTRLLVL.

On this clone itself: Other DNA sequences in this specimen translate into the identical CDR3. The chain combines TRBV5-1 with TRBJ2-1, with 11 bases fitting TRBD2. V was clipped by 4 bases and J by 3 bases; unmatched bases: 3. Germline lookup yields CDR1 SGHRS and CDR2 YFSETQ. The CDR3 spans 15 residues. CDR3 bases: TGCGCCAGCAGCCAGGGACTAGCGGACTACAATGAGCAGTTCTTC. Translation gives CASSQGLADYNEQFF.

This rearrangement joins TRBV28 to TRBJ2-2; perhaps TRBD2 as D (6 bases). With 8 bases removed from V and 3 bases from J, the gap between germline ends came to 16 bases. From germline, CDR1 is MDHEN and CDR2 SYDVKM. This CDR3 has 15 residues. The CDR3 region has the DNA TGTGCCAGCTCTCCAAGCCCGGGAGACACCGGGGAGCTGTTTTTT. Translation: CASSPSPGDTGELFF.

The V and J genes are TRBV9 and TRBJ1-2; no reliable D call. Germline CDR1 reads SGDLS; CDR2 reads YYNGEE. V was pared by 0 bases and J by 2 bases, with 8 bases between. There are 14 residues in the CDR3. The CDR3 loop is CASSVVGYNYGYTF. The DNA of the CDR3 is TGTGCCAGCAGCGTAGTGGGGTACAACTATGGCTACACCTTC.